This T cell receptor (beta chain) was sequenced in a study of neurological immune-mediated disorders. The study's findings and limits: HTLV-1-associated myelopathy had the most TCR clonal expansion, and multiple sclerosis had the least, less than healthy controls. Private repertoires in all groups were suggested by the finding that expanded clones across subjects shared no CDR3 amino acid sequences.

Trimming removed 3 bases at V and 0 bases at J, with 11 bases between. CDR1 is KGHSH, CDR2 LQKENI, per germline. The CDR3 sequence is 16 residues long. As for the cDNA, it was generated by 5'RACE with 10-nucleotide random UMIs. TCRdb analysed the 5' RACE reads with MiXCR anew, one entry per CDR3 protein. The sample lists about 76,000 distinct CDR3 sequences; roughly 17% were seen once. This clonotype was observed at least ten times. Its antigen remains unknown. Volunteers from a blood bank in Maryland, USA, constituted the healthy controls. What was sequenced was PBMCs. This chain joins TRBV18 and TRBJ2-2, with D possibly matching TRBD2 (5 bases). The receptor's source is a woman in her thirties or forties in good health. The CDR3 sequence is CASSPVAGTNTGELFF. The CDR3 bases are TGTGCCAGCTCACCTGTTGCGGGTACGAACACCGGGGAGCTGTTTTTT.